This TCR beta chain came from a study of OX40 agonist ivuxolimab in advanced cancers. V was pared by 0 bases and J by 9 bases, with 9 bases between. Germline assignment: CDR1 SGHAT and CDR2 FQNNGV. CDR3 length: 13 residues. Study-level results: The antigen specificity of the peripheral T cells (those that were expanded) was not determined. Researchers report that CD8+ T cells had, on average, more expanded clones than CD4+. Clonal expansion was among the lowest in partial responders at 0.1-3.0 mg/kg, especially CD8+.

Sequencing was performed with immunoSEQ multiplex PCR; in TCRdb, only in-frame clones are kept and a portion is missing. The sample lists about 70,000 clones, around 90% occurring once. Note on this clone: What it binds is not known.

The clonotype was recovered from an adult with an advanced solid tumor such as melanoma, head and neck, liver or kidney cancer. The specimen was CD4+ or CD8+ T cells sorted from blood, collected in a trial of the OX40 agonist ivuxolimab. The chain combines TRBV11-2 with TRBJ2-1; D may be TRBD2 (6 bases). CDR3 sequence: CASSLDTGSEQFF. The CDR3 DNA follows: TGTGCCAGCAGCTTAGATACCGGGAGTGAGCAGTTCTTC.